This T cell receptor beta chain is from a study of blood T cell repertoires in COVID-19. Across the whole study: COVID-19 samples collected from the United States, Italy and Spain covered acute and convalescent phases.

This clone was seen a handful of times. This specimen includes other DNA sequences encoding the same CDR3. CDR3 length: 12 residues. Germline loops: CDR1 MNHEY, CDR2 SVGAGI. Trimming removed 6 bases from V and 6 bases from J, with 10 bases in between. In the original processing: Reference gene primer amplification in the assay estimated nucleated cell counts. The table came from immunoSEQ multiplex PCR; TCRdb's copy has only in-frame clones and leaves some out. V and J calls plus clone size are reproduced from that table; the DNA served to infer D and trimming. In the table there are some 160,000 clones, around 88% of which are singletons.

This receptor was taken from a woman aged 70-85 years who had recovered from COVID-19. V and J are TRBV6-5 and TRBJ2-3; maybe TRBD2 (6 bases). Sequencing was performed on peripheral blood. The CDR3: CASSPREDTQYF. CDR3 sequence (DNA): TGTGCCAGCAGCCCCCGGGAGGATACGCAGTATTTT.